This entry describes one T cell receptor beta chain. The antigen is unknown. In germline, CDR1 is MNHNY, CDR2 SVGAGI (reference sequence). The CDR3 covers 13 residues. The V end lost 6 bases, the J end lost 0 bases, and 8 bases lay between the germline ends. PCR amplification relied on 60 Vbeta primers (plus 13 Jbeta primers). Source study methods: Later work found tens of millions of unique TCR beta chains, with 9.5 million to 11 million shared. The table came from immunoSEQ multiplex PCR; TCRdb's copy has only in-frame clones and leaves some out. The DNA was the basis for D and trimming; V, J and clone size are from that table. The sample carries 70,000 to 95,000 clones, roughly 72% recorded once. This specimen belongs to a study of cytomegalovirus exposure and HLA in healthy donors. Study-wide findings and caveats: The investigators catalogued 180 or so TCR beta chains as cytomegalovirus-associated.

The clonotype comes from a man aged 30 to 45 in good health and CMV-seropositive. This chain joins TRBV6-6 and TRBJ1-1; the D is unclear. Material for sequencing was PBMCs. The CDR3 is CASSPDLNTEAFF. CDR3 coding DNA: TGTGCCAGCAGCCCAGACTTGAACACTGAAGCTTTCTTT.